Below, 7 T cell receptor beta chains from the same sample are listed, as sequenced in a study of blood T cell repertoires in COVID-19. The data were produced by immunoSEQ multiplex PCR, yet TCRdb's version contains in-frame clones alone and is incomplete. Of 200,000 to 250,000 clones in the sample, approximately 91% were seen once. The specimen was peripheral blood. Receptor source: a man in his sixties who had recovered from COVID-19.

The chain links TRBV27 to TRBJ2-1, with 11 bases identical to TRBD1. Germline V lookup: CDR1 MNHEY, CDR2 SMNVEV (reference sequence). This CDR3 has 13 residues. The V segment lost 8 bases and the J segment 7 bases; nucleotides outside the gene matches: 4. The CDR3 region is CASLDRGLNEQFF. CDR3 DNA sequence: TGTGCCAGCCTGGACAGGGGGCTTAATGAGCAGTTCTTC.

The chain recombines TRBV10-3 with TRBJ2-3; perhaps TRBD2 as D (5 bases). Germline V gene lookup returns CDR1 ENHRY and CDR2 SYGVKD. This CDR3 contains 15 residues. Trimming took off 0 bases at V and 2 bases at J, with 9 bases between the two ends. CDR3 DNA sequence: TGTGCCATCAGTGAGTCGTGGGAGAACACAGATACGCAGTATTTT. The encoded protein is CAISESWENTDTQYF.

This chain connects TRBV18 to TRBJ2-2; the D is unclear. CDR3 size: 15 residues. Trimming cost V 3 bases and J 7 bases, with 15 bases left between them. Per the germline V gene, CDR1 is KGHSH and CDR2 is LQKENI. CDR3 DNA: TGTGCCAGCTCACCTTTCGGGTCCCTGAACGGGGAGCTGTTTTTT. Protein sequence: CASSPFGSLNGELFF.

The table lists this clone with a count of one. The chain combines TRBV3-1 (or the pseudogene TRBV3-2) with TRBJ2-5, with 11 bases lining up with TRBD2. With 4 bases clipped from V and 1 base from J, the junction kept 11 bases outside the gene matches. CDR3 length: 18 residues. Germline values: CDR1 LGHDT, CDR2 YNNKEL (reference sequence). The CDR3 reads CASSPFRLTSGVQETQYF. CDR3 nucleotide sequence: TGTGCCAGCAGCCCCTTTAGGTTGACTAGCGGGGTCCAAGAGACCCAGTACTTC.

The chain has TRBV19 and TRBJ1-5; 7 nucleotides line up with TRBD1. This CDR3 contains 16 residues. After removal of 5 bases from V and 4 bases from J, the junction contained 11 bases not matched to a gene. CDR1 and CDR2 from the germline V gene are LNHDA and SQIVND (reference sequence). The CDR3 region is CASSDILTGTNQPQHF. The CDR3 coding sequence is TGTGCCAGTAGTGATATCTTGACAGGGACTAATCAGCCCCAGCATTTT.

The CDR3 nucleotides read TGTGCCACCTCGGCTTTGGGACAGGGGTACGAGCAGTACTTC. Amino acids: CATSALGQGYEQYF. This chain uses TRBV19 with TRBJ2-7; 10 bases align to TRBD1. The CDR3 covers 14 residues. Germline-derived CDR1 and CDR2 are LNHDA and SQIVND (reference sequence). The ends lost 10 bases at V and 4 bases at J; junction bases unmatched: 10.

V usage is TRBV21-1 and J usage is TRBJ2-2; the table's D call, TRBD1, was not checked against the DNA. TRBV21-1 has pseudogene status. The CDR3 consists of 16 residues. The CDR3 bases are TGTGCCAGCAGCCTCCCCCGGGACAGGGACACCGGGGAGCTGTTTTTT. It is translated as CASSLPRDRDTGELFF.